A single sample is the source of the 18 T cell receptor beta chains below, sequenced in a study of T cell responses to AZD1222 COVID-19 vaccine. Assay: immunoSEQ multiplex PCR; the TCRdb copy retains only in-frame clones and omits some. The top ten clones hold 0.9% to 1.2% of a sample with 150,000 to 200,000 clones, about 92% of them seen once. The specimen was peripheral blood, collected 28 days after the second AZD1222 dose. These receptors all stem from an adult who received the AZD1222 COVID-19 vaccine.

The rearrangement links TRBV7-9 to TRBJ1-6; 9 positions agree with TRBD1. The length of the CDR3 is 15 residues. Germline-derived CDR1 and CDR2 are SEHNR and FQNEAQ (reference sequence). J gave up 7 bases and V 7 bases, and 8 bases lay outside the gene matches. The CDR3, as DNA: TGTGCCAGCACCTATATGGGACAGGGAAATTCACCCCTCCACTTT. As protein: CASTYMGQGNSPLHF.

V usage is TRBV5-4 and J usage is TRBJ2-3; 9 bases line up with TRBD2. The germline V gene has CDR1 SGHNT and CDR2 YYREEE (reference sequence). This CDR3 has 16 amino acids. J lost 3 bases, V lost 5 bases, and 10 bases had no gene match. The DNA of the CDR3 is TGTGCCAGCAGGCCCGGACTAGCGCCTATGACAGATACGCAGTATTTT. As protein: CASRPGLAPMTDTQYF.

The chain has TRBV7-6 and TRBJ1-1; D may be TRBD1 (6 bases). This CDR3 is built from 14 residues. CDR1 and CDR2 from the germline V gene are SGHVS and FNYEAQ. Trimming took off 0 bases at V and 11 bases at J, with 16 bases between the two ends. CDR3 in amino acids: CASSLAASGGTAFF. CDR3 bases: TGTGCCAGCAGCTTAGCAGCTTCGGGGGGCACGGCTTTCTTT.

The chain recombines TRBV6-1 with TRBJ1-1; D might be TRBD1 (5 bases). Between the trimmed V and J ends, which lost 5 bases and 1 base, there was a span of 14 bases. The CDR3 is 15 residues long. Germline loops: CDR1 MNHNS, CDR2 SASEGT. CDR3 in amino acids: CASSLDSAPNTEAFF. The CDR3, as DNA: TGTGCCAGCAGTCTCGACAGCGCCCCGAACACTGAAGCTTTCTTT.

The V gene is TRBV7-2, the J gene TRBJ2-3; 10 nucleotides line up with TRBD2. There are 17 residues in the CDR3. V gave up 5 bases and J gave up 6 bases; unmatched junction bases: 14. From germline, CDR1 is SGHTA and CDR2 FQGNSA. The CDR3 sequence: CASSLNPRSSGGDTQYF. CDR3 nucleotides: TGTGCCAGCAGCCTAAACCCGAGATCTAGCGGGGGCGATACGCAGTATTTT.

The chain recombines TRBV5-1 with TRBJ1-2, with D maybe TRBD1 (5 bases). V lost 7 bases, J lost 1 base, and 11 bases lay in between. The CDR3 totals 13 residues. Germline CDR1 and CDR2: SGHRS and YFSETQ. CDR3 nucleotide sequence: TGCGCCAGCGGCGAGACAGATAACTATGGCTACACCTTC. This encodes CASGETDNYGYTF.

The chain employs TRBV6-2 or TRBV6-3 and TRBJ1-6; a possible D gene is TRBD1 (6 bases). CDR3 size: 17 residues. Germline CDR1 is MNHEY and CDR2 is SVGEGT. The ends were cut back, 4 bases at V and 6 bases at J, with 19 bases in the middle. CDR3 DNA: TGTGCCAGCAGTTTTGTGGGATCCAGGGGTGTTAATTCACCCCTCCACTTT. It translates to CASSFVGSRGVNSPLHF.

The chain uses TRBV5-6 and TRBJ1-6, with no clear D. There are 16 residues in the CDR3. Germline lookup yields CDR1 SGHDT and CDR2 YYEEEE. V lost 4 bases and J 7 bases, leaving 18 bases between the germline ends. The CDR3 here is CASSAMAPWVNSPLHF. CDR3 DNA: TGTGCCAGCAGCGCGATGGCCCCGTGGGTGAATTCACCCCTCCACTTT.

The J gene is TRBJ1-2, the V gene TRBV11-2; 8 bases map to TRBD1. Germline V gene data show CDR1 as SGHAT and CDR2 as FQNNGV. The CDR3 has 14 amino acids. V gave up 3 bases and J gave up 5 bases; unmatched junction bases: 5. For the CDR3, the DNA is TGTGCCAGCAGCTTGGGGACAGGCCGTTATGGCTACACCTTC. Its translation is CASSLGTGRYGYTF.

The V and J genes are TRBV12-3 or TRBV12-4 and TRBJ2-7, with D possibly matching TRBD1 (6 bases). The CDR3 spans 13 residues. V was pared by 5 bases and J by 5 bases, with 13 bases between. The CDR3 is CASSPDSRNEQYF. The DNA of the CDR3 is TGTGCCAGCAGTCCGGACAGCCGGAACGAGCAGTACTTC.

The J gene is TRBJ2-3, the V gene TRBV7-3; 12 nucleotides agree with TRBD1. CDR1 is SGHTA, CDR2 FQGTGA, per germline. The CDR3 spans 16 residues. The V segment lost 5 bases and the J segment 0 bases; nucleotides outside the gene matches: 3. CDR3 amino acids: CASSTGQGASTDTQYF. The CDR3 DNA follows: TGTGCCAGCAGCACGGGACAGGGGGCTAGCACAGATACGCAGTATTTT.

V is TRBV4-1 and J is TRBJ1-2; a weak D match, TRBD1 (5 bases). Per the germline V gene, CDR1 is MGHRA and CDR2 is YSYEKL. Trimming pared 3 bases from V and 5 bases from J, leaving 34 bases between. The CDR3 spans 21 residues. The CDR3 region is CASSHQAPKVSPGGQEYGYTF. The CDR3 DNA follows: TGCGCCAGCAGCCACCAAGCCCCCAAGGTCTCCCCCGGGGGTCAGGAGTATGGCTACACCTTC.

J is TRBJ2-7 and V is TRBV19; D remains ambiguous. V lost 2 bases and J 6 bases, leaving 14 bases between the germline ends. This CDR3 is built from 14 residues. CDR1 and CDR2 (germline): LNHDA, SQIVND (reference sequence). The DNA of the CDR3 is TGTGCCAGTAGTATAACCCCCAACCACCCCGAGCAGTACTTC. This translates into CASSITPNHPEQYF.

J is TRBJ2-3 and V is TRBV7-8, with D tentatively TRBD1 (5 bases). The germline V gene encodes CDR1 SGHVS and CDR2 FQNEAQ. V lost 5 bases and J lost 2, with 14 bases in between. The CDR3 loop spans 15 amino acids. DNA for the CDR3: TGTGCCAGCAGCCCCCGGGCAGGGCCCACAGATACGCAGTATTTT. Protein: CASSPRAGPTDTQYF. Supplemented by reference TRBV7-8 and TRBJ2-3, the full variable domain reads GAGVSQSPRYKVAKRGQDVALRCDPISGHVSLFWYQQALGQGPEFLTYFQNEAQLDKSGLPSDRFFAERPEGSVSTLKIQRTQQEDSAVYLCASSPRAGPTDTQYFGPGTRLTVL.

With respect to this clone: The identical CDR3 is also encoded by other nucleotide sequences in the sample. This chain links TRBV6-1 with TRBJ1-1; no clear D. CDR1 and CDR2 (germline): MNHNS, SASEGT. This CDR3 comprises 13 residues. Trimming pared 2 bases from V and 2 bases from J, leaving 6 bases between. CDR3 in amino acids: CASSESQNTEAFF. CDR3 in DNA: TGTGCCAGCAGTGAAAGTCAAAACACTGAAGCTTTCTTT.

The chain combines TRBV5-8 with TRBJ2-4, with 9 positions matching TRBD1. The germline gives CDR1 SGHTS, CDR2 YDEGEE. The V gene end was trimmed by 7 bases and the J gene end by 4 bases; junction bases not matched to a gene: 6. This CDR3 comprises 14 residues. The CDR3 DNA reads TGTGCCAGCGGGACAGGGCTAAAGAAAAACATTCAGTACTTC. Its protein is CASGTGLKKNIQYF.

J is TRBJ1-4 and V is TRBV7-9; D is unclear. Germline lookup yields CDR1 SEHNR and CDR2 FQNEAQ (reference sequence). The CDR3 covers 13 residues. CDR3 nucleotides: TGTGCAACCCGACGGGCAACTAATGAAAAACTGTTTTTT. It yields the protein CATRRATNEKLFF.

The genes are TRBV5-8 and TRBJ1-1; 8 positions match TRBD1. Germline CDR1 SGHTS, CDR2 YDEGEE. The CDR3 runs to 14 residues. The J segment lost 6 bases and the V segment lost 5 bases, leaving 9 bases of the junction unmatched. The CDR3 spells CASRRWTGSAEAFF. In nucleotides, the CDR3 is TGTGCCAGCAGGCGCTGGACAGGGAGCGCTGAAGCTTTCTTT. Full variable domain (rest looked up from reference TRBV5-8 and TRBJ1-1): EAGVTQSPTHLIKTRGQQATLRCSPISGHTSVYWYQQALGLGLQFLLWYDEGEERNRGNFPPRFSGRQFPNYSSELNVNALELEDSALYLCASRRWTGSAEAFFGQGTRLTVV.